Listed here are 21 T cell receptor beta chains from one sample, sequenced in a study of blood T cell repertoires in COVID-19. Data came from immunoSEQ multiplex PCR; TCRdb stores just in-frame clones and leaves some out. This table has some 200,000 clones, roughly 81% appearing once. The sequenced sample was peripheral blood. The source is a man aged 50 or older who had recovered from COVID-19.

As regards this clone: Other DNA sequences in the same sample also yield this CDR3. This chain's CDR3 is CASSPAGSSYEQYF. In nucleotides, the CDR3 is TGTGCCAGCTCCCCGGCGGGCAGCTCCTACGAGCAGTACTTC. The gene calls are TRBV18 and TRBJ2-7; D possibly corresponds to TRBD2 (5 bases). This CDR3 spans 14 amino acids. Per germline, CDR1 KGHSH and CDR2 LQKENI. V dropped 6 bases and J dropped 0 bases, with 12 bases sitting between them.

The J gene is TRBJ2-7, the V gene TRBV18; no clear D. Germline CDR1 reads KGHSH; CDR2 reads LQKENI. This CDR3 has 13 residues. V shed 5 bases and J shed 6 bases, with 14 bases lying between them. The CDR3: CASSSPTGVEQYF. Written as DNA, the CDR3 is TGTGCCAGCTCATCCCCGACTGGAGTCGAGCAGTACTTC.

CDR3 region: CASSAAEYNEQFF. The DNA of the CDR3 is TGTGCCAGCAGCGCAGCGGAGTACAATGAGCAGTTCTTC. This chain connects TRBV12-3 or TRBV12-4 to TRBJ2-1, with a weak D call TRBD2 (5 bases). This CDR3 spans 13 amino acids. V was clipped by 6 bases and J by 4 bases, with 10 bases between them.

The chain recombines TRBV27 with TRBJ2-1; possible D gene TRBD2, 7 bases. In germline, CDR1 is MNHEY, CDR2 SMNVEV (reference sequence). This CDR3 has 16 residues. Trimming took 2 bases from V and 10 from J, leaving 21 bases between them. The CDR3 coding sequence is TGTGCCAGCAGTTTAAGGGGAGGGGGAAGTCAGAACGAGCAGTTCTTC. Protein product: CASSLRGGGSQNEQFF.

The chain recombines TRBV7-2 with TRBJ2-7; 12 positions agree with TRBD2. This CDR3 spans 17 amino acids. Germline V gives CDR1 SGHTA, CDR2 FQGNSA. J lost 2 bases, V lost 1 base, and 6 bases had no gene match. The CDR3 region is CASSLVPLAGGAYEQYF. CDR3 nucleotides: TGTGCCAGCAGCTTAGTCCCCCTAGCGGGAGGGGCCTACGAGCAGTACTTC.

J is TRBJ2-1 and V is TRBV6-5; 8 positions match TRBD1. Germline V gene data show CDR1 as MNHEY and CDR2 as SVGAGI. The CDR3 is 15 amino acids. With V trimmed by 5 bases and J by 8 bases, 11 bases remained unmatched. CDR3 amino acids: CASSPPGTGLDEQFF. The CDR3 DNA reads as TGTGCCAGCAGTCCCCCCGGGACAGGTCTCGATGAGCAGTTCTTC.

The chain has TRBV9 and TRBJ1-2; D gene ambiguous. The length of the CDR3 is 15 residues. V was cut by 3 bases and J by 7 bases, with 19 bases left in between. CDR1 is SGDLS, CDR2 YYNGEE, per germline. The CDR3 here is CASSANPAVGVGYTF. As DNA, the CDR3 is TGTGCCAGCAGCGCGAACCCTGCGGTCGGAGTTGGCTACACCTTC.

The rearrangement links TRBV3-1 (or the pseudogene TRBV3-2) to TRBJ1-2; D gene unclear. Germline V lookup: CDR1 LGHDT, CDR2 YNNKEL (reference sequence). The CDR3 is made up of 12 amino acids. V was clipped by 1 base and J by 5 bases, with 5 bases between them. This chain's CDR3 is CASSQGGYGYTF. CDR3 DNA: TGTGCCAGCAGCCAAGGAGGGTATGGCTACACCTTC.

The chain carries TRBV7-2 and TRBJ2-1; 7 bases match TRBD2. Per germline, CDR1 SGHTA and CDR2 FQGNSA. This CDR3 is built from 17 residues. Trimming took 1 base from V and 4 from J; bases not matched to a gene: 10. The CDR3 DNA reads as TGTGCCAGCAGCTTAGGGCTCACCAGCGGGGCTTACAATGAGCAGTTCTTC. This translates into CASSLGLTSGAYNEQFF.

The genes are TRBV15 and TRBJ2-2; 12 bases agree with TRBD1. This CDR3 comprises 17 residues. The ends lost 4 bases at V and 6 bases at J; junction bases unmatched: 9. In germline, CDR1 is LNHNV, CDR2 YYDKDF (reference sequence). CDR3 sequence reads: CATSNEGGQGAAGELFF. The CDR3 DNA reads TGTGCCACCAGCAATGAGGGGGGACAGGGGGCTGCCGGGGAGCTGTTTTTT.

V gene TRBV28 combines with J gene TRBJ2-7, with a weak D call TRBD2 (6 bases). The CDR3 spans 12 residues. The germline gives CDR1 MDHEN, CDR2 SYDVKM. Trimming stripped 6 bases from V and 6 bases from J, with 12 bases between. The CDR3 here is CASRRVGGEQYF. The CDR3 bases are TGTGCCAGCAGACGAGTGGGGGGCGAGCAGTACTTC.

The chain carries TRBV18 and TRBJ2-7, with TRBD2 matching 9 bases. The V gene end was trimmed by 0 bases and the J gene end by 3 bases; junction bases not matched to a gene: 9. Germline V CDR1 and CDR2: KGHSH, LQKENI. The CDR3 has 17 amino acids. The CDR3 DNA sequence: TGTGCCAGCTCACCACCGGGGGGGCTAGCGGGAAACTACGAGCAGTACTTC. This codes for CASSPPGGLAGNYEQYF.

The V call is TRBV11-2, the J call TRBJ1-1; 10 positions match TRBD1. The CDR3 covers 17 residues. Germline CDR1 reads SGHAT; CDR2 reads FQNNGV. Germline trimming cut 1 base from V and 4 bases from J; bases unmatched to any gene: 9. The CDR3 sequence: CASSLGRDRGFRTEAFF. The CDR3 nucleotides read TGTGCCAGCAGCTTAGGGCGGGACAGGGGATTTCGCACTGAAGCTTTCTTT. Full variable domain (rest looked up from reference TRBV11-2 and TRBJ1-1): EAGVAQSPRYKIIEKRQSVAFWCNPISGHATLYWYQQILGQGPKLLIQFQNNGVVDDSQLPKDRFSAERLKGVDSTLKIQPAKLEDSAVYLCASSLGRDRGFRTEAFFGQGTRLTVV.

Regarding this clone: The same CDR3 arises from other DNA sequences in this sample as well. The chain joins TRBV28 to TRBJ2-1, with TRBD2 identical over 11 bases. Per the germline V gene, CDR1 is MDHEN and CDR2 is SYDVKM. V was pared by 1 base and J by 7 bases, with 3 bases of the junction left unmatched. The CDR3 runs 15 residues. CDR3 sequence reads: CASSLSGTSGNEQFF. The DNA of the CDR3 is TGTGCCAGCAGTTTATCGGGGACTAGCGGAAATGAGCAGTTCTTC.

V and J are TRBV5-4 and TRBJ2-1; 7 bases agree with TRBD1. This CDR3 spans 13 amino acids. Losses at the gene ends were 6 bases for V and 9 bases for J; bases not matched to a gene: 9. In germline, CDR1 is SGHNT, CDR2 YYREEE (reference sequence). The CDR3 bases are TGTGCCAGCACCACCGGGACAGAGATTGAGCAGTTCTTC. This gives the protein CASTTGTEIEQFF.

The chain couples TRBV19 to TRBJ2-1; TRBD2 matches 14 bases. The CDR3 length is 17 residues. J gave up 1 base and V 6 bases, and 5 bases lay outside the gene matches. Germline V gives CDR1 LNHDA, CDR2 SQIVND (reference sequence). CDR3 region: CASSRRTSGRSYNEQFF. CDR3 nucleotides: TGTGCCAGTAGCCGACGGACTAGCGGGAGGTCCTACAATGAGCAGTTCTTC.

This rearrangement joins TRBV6-6 to TRBJ1-1; TRBD1 agrees at 8 bases. V was clipped by 5 bases and J by 2 bases; unmatched bases: 7. The germline gives CDR1 MNHNY, CDR2 SVGAGI (reference sequence). The CDR3 is 15 residues long. The DNA for the CDR3 is TGTGCCAGCAGTCGTAGGGCAGGGGGCAACACTGAAGCTTTCTTT. Translated: CASSRRAGGNTEAFF.

This sequence joins TRBV15 and TRBJ1-2; a possible D gene is TRBD1 (5 bases). Germline CDR1 is LNHNV and CDR2 is YYDKDF (reference sequence). The ends were cut back, 0 bases at V and 5 bases at J, with 7 bases in the middle. CDR3 length equals 13 residues. CDR3 bases: TGTGCCACCAGCAGAGACGGACAATATGGCTACACCTTC. This encodes CATSRDGQYGYTF.

A note on this clone: At the DNA level, this CDR3 is encoded by other sequences in the same sample as well. J is TRBJ1-5 and V is TRBV12-3 or TRBV12-4, with D tentatively TRBD1 (5 bases). Trimming removed 5 bases from V and 4 bases from J, with 9 bases in between. The CDR3 contains 13 residues. The CDR3 nucleotides are TGTGCCAGCAGTCTGTCAGGGAATCAGCCCCAGCATTTT. It encodes CASSLSGNQPQHF.

The chain couples TRBV6-5 to TRBJ1-3; D call uncertain. V was trimmed by 0 bases and J by 0 bases, leaving 6 bases between them. This CDR3 has 15 amino acids. Looked up from germline, CDR1 is MNHEY and CDR2 is SVGAGI. The DNA for the CDR3 is TGTGCCAGCAGTTACTCTCGGTTCTCTGGAAACACCATATATTTT. Its translation: CASSYSRFSGNTIYF.

The CDR3 DNA reads TGTGCCAGCAGCTTAGAAGCTAGCGTTTACAATGAGCAGTTCTTC. It yields the protein CASSLEASVYNEQFF. The chain couples TRBV7-6 to TRBJ2-1, with D possibly being TRBD2 (6 bases). The germline V and J ends were trimmed by 1 base and 4 bases, with 11 bases remaining between them. The CDR3 contains 15 residues. The germline V gene has CDR1 SGHVS and CDR2 FNYEAQ.